This T cell receptor (beta chain) originates from a study of identical twins. This clonotype was counted a few times. Germline-derived CDR1 and CDR2 are LGHDT and YNNKEL (reference sequence). This CDR3 contains 15 residues. V trimming: 4 bases; J trimming: 4 bases; junction bases outside the gene matches: 4. TCRdb independently ran MiXCR on the 5' RACE reads; one entry per CDR3 protein. The data contain 450,000 or so distinct CDR3 sequences, 12% to 15% of them singletons. These data were likewise used in another study, on yellow fever vaccine responses in identical twins.

This TCR derives from a woman aged 18-29 years in good health. Material: CD4+ T cells sorted from blood. This chain uses TRBV3-1 with TRBJ2-7; the match to TRBD2 covers 13 bases. DNA for the CDR3: TGTGCCAGCAGCCCCACTAGCGGGAGGGGGTACGAGCAGTACTTC. Translation: CASSPTSGRGYEQYF.